The 21 T cell receptor beta chains below come from one sample, sequenced in a study of long-term antiretroviral therapy in people with HIV. Samples were assayed with immunoSEQ v3.0 at survey level. The protocol was immunoSEQ multiplex PCR, while the TCRdb copy is restricted to in-frame clones and leaves out a portion. Here the sample spans about 29,000 clones, 95% being singletons. Material: unsorted PBMCs, obtained 5.3 years after starting antiretroviral therapy. Receptors originate from a man under 40 with HIV.

This clone was counted a single time. The V gene is TRBV19, the J gene TRBJ2-5; perhaps D is TRBD1 or TRBD2 (6 bases each). Germline values: CDR1 LNHDA, CDR2 SQIVND (reference sequence). Trimming took off 7 bases at V and 3 bases at J, with 9 bases between the two ends. This CDR3 is 12 amino acids long. CDR3 DNA sequence: TGTGCCAGTATGGGGGGCGAAGAGACCCAGTACTTC. This translates into CASMGGEETQYF.

The chain carries TRBV4-1 and TRBJ2-3, with D perhaps assigned TRBD1 or TRBD2 (5 bases each). This CDR3 region has 15 residues. Trimming shortened V by 3 bases and J by 6 bases, and 16 bases separated the two germline ends. Germline CDR1 MGHRA, CDR2 YSYEKL. The CDR3 sequence: CASSHQGYEGDTQYF. CDR3 in DNA: TGCGCCAGCAGCCACCAAGGGTACGAGGGGGATACGCAGTATTTT.

The J gene is TRBJ2-7, the V gene TRBV29-1; unclear D gene. V was shortened by 7 bases and J by 4 bases, with 17 bases between the two germline ends. The length of the CDR3 is 13 residues. Germline V CDR1 and CDR2: SQVTM, ANQGSEA. The CDR3 DNA is TGCAGCGCAATCAATGCCCTAGGGTACGAGCAGTACTTC. It codes for CSAINALGYEQYF.

The rearrangement links TRBV6-6 to TRBJ2-7; maybe TRBD1 (5 bases). Germline lookup yields CDR1 MNHNY and CDR2 SVGAGI (reference sequence). This CDR3 contains 15 residues. The ends were cut back, 5 bases at V and 1 base at J, with 15 bases in the middle. This CDR3 reads CASSTSGSRSYEQYF. CDR3 DNA: TGTGCCAGCAGTACGTCAGGGTCTAGGTCCTACGAGCAGTACTTC.

The rearrangement links TRBV5-1 to TRBJ2-7; the D gene is possibly TRBD1 (5 bases). The length of the CDR3 is 14 residues. The germline CDR1 and CDR2 sequences are SGHRS and YFSETQ. V lost 4 bases, J lost 9 bases, and 20 bases lay in between. For the CDR3, the DNA is TGCGCCAGCAGCCCCTCCCTAGGGGTTCCGGGGCAGTACTTC. Translating gives CASSPSLGVPGQYF.

The chain uses TRBV6-1 and TRBJ2-3; 9 nucleotides agree with TRBD2. There are 16 residues in the CDR3. Per the germline V gene, CDR1 is MNHNS and CDR2 is SASEGT. The V gene end was trimmed by 1 base and the J gene end by 5 bases; junction bases not matched to a gene: 7. CDR3 bases: TGTGCCAGCAGTGAAGTAGGCGGGGGGGCCGTAGATACGCAGTATTTT. Residues: CASSEVGGGAVDTQYF.

The genes are TRBV6-1 and TRBJ2-1; TRBD1 matches 8 bases. Germline V gene lookup returns CDR1 MNHNS and CDR2 SASEGT. CDR3 length equals 15 residues. The J segment lost 8 bases and the V segment lost 1 base, leaving 7 bases of the junction unmatched. CDR3 DNA: TGTGCCAGCAGTGAAGAAAGGACAGGGTGGCATGAGCAGTTCTTC. It translates to CASSEERTGWHEQFF.

This chain links TRBV30 with TRBJ1-1; D ambiguous. The CDR3 spans 13 residues. The V end was cut by 2 bases, the J end by 4 bases, with 11 bases between. Germline CDR1 and CDR2: GTSNPN and SVGIG (reference sequence). The CDR3 reads CAWSHNEGTEAFF. The CDR3 region has the DNA TGTGCCTGGAGTCACAACGAGGGCACTGAAGCTTTCTTT.

This clone was observed a single time. The gene calls are TRBV7-9 and TRBJ2-7; D unresolved. Trimming removed 6 bases at V and 0 bases at J, with 9 bases between. Germline lookup yields CDR1 SEHNR and CDR2 FQNEAQ (reference sequence). This CDR3 has 13 residues. The CDR3 reads CASSLGPSYEQYF. The CDR3 DNA reads TGTGCCAGCAGTCTAGGTCCCTCCTACGAGCAGTACTTC.

V usage is TRBV6-1 and J usage is TRBJ1-4; tentatively, D is TRBD1 (6 bases). V dropped 6 bases and J dropped 7 bases, with 18 bases sitting between them. The V gene's germline CDR1 is MNHNS and CDR2 SASEGT. The CDR3 loop spans 15 amino acids. The CDR3: CASSFTGNRAEKLFF. In DNA, the CDR3 is TGTGCCAGCAGCTTCACAGGGAATCGGGCTGAAAAACTGTTTTTT.

The chain joins TRBV4-3 to TRBJ1-1; no clear D. Germline CDR1 and CDR2: LGHNA and YSLEER. Trimming shortened V by 1 base and J by 0 bases, and 15 bases separated the two germline ends. This CDR3 is built from 17 residues. The CDR3 sequence is CASSQVRGSFMNTEAFF. The CDR3 DNA sequence: TGCGCCAGCAGCCAAGTACGAGGCTCATTTATGAACACTGAAGCTTTCTTT.

The rearrangement links TRBV7-8 to TRBJ2-1; 12 bases map to TRBD2. The germline V gene has CDR1 SGHVS and CDR2 FQNEAQ. The CDR3 consists of 16 residues. Unmatched junction bases numbered 8, after V lost 4 bases and J lost 7 bases. CDR3 in DNA: TGTGCCAGCAGCTCGCCGACTAGCGGGAGATGGAATGAGCAGTTCTTC. Translated: CASSSPTSGRWNEQFF.

The chain joins TRBV27 to TRBJ2-1; D uncertain. The germline V and J ends were trimmed by 3 bases and 6 bases, with 15 bases remaining between them. CDR3 length equals 15 residues. The germline V gene encodes CDR1 MNHEY and CDR2 SMNVEV (reference sequence). The CDR3 DNA is TGTGCCAGCAGTTTGGCAACGGCCTTTGGCAATGAGCAGTTCTTC. Its protein is CASSLATAFGNEQFF.

The V and J genes are TRBV15 and TRBJ2-7; TRBD2 aligns across 8 bases. The germline V gene has CDR1 LNHNV and CDR2 YYDKDF (reference sequence). The V gene end was trimmed by 1 base and the J gene end by 4 bases; junction bases not matched to a gene: 9. The CDR3 is made up of 16 amino acids. The chain's CDR3 is CATSRGISGGNYEQYF. CDR3 sequence (DNA): TGTGCCACCAGCAGAGGGATCAGCGGGGGCAATTACGAGCAGTACTTC.

The rearrangement joins TRBV13 to TRBJ2-7; 9 bases fit TRBD1. The J segment lost 6 bases and the V segment lost 5 bases, leaving 8 bases of the junction unmatched. The CDR3 length is 14 residues. Germline values: CDR1 PRHDT, CDR2 FYEKMQ (reference sequence). The CDR3 is CASSPPGTGIEQYF. For the CDR3, the DNA is TGTGCCAGCAGCCCCCCCGGGACAGGGATCGAGCAGTACTTC.

This chain joins TRBV5-1 and TRBJ2-5; 7 positions agree with TRBD1. The CDR3 runs to 15 residues. Germline-derived CDR1 and CDR2 are SGHRS and YFSETQ. The V and J ends lost 5 bases and 2 bases, in that order; junction bases with no gene match: 9. This CDR3 is CASRQIGTAQETQYF. As DNA, the CDR3 is TGCGCCAGCAGACAAATAGGGACAGCTCAAGAGACCCAGTACTTC.

The chain combines TRBV6-4 with TRBJ2-3; TRBD1 matches 9 bases. The CDR3 loop spans 14 amino acids. Germline V lookup: CDR1 MRHNA, CDR2 SNTAGT. V dropped 6 bases and J dropped 6; count of bases not matched to a gene: 7. The chain's CDR3 is CASREGQGDDTQYF. The DNA for the CDR3 is TGTGCCAGCAGGGAGGGACAGGGTGATGATACGCAGTATTTT.

The V gene is TRBV7-3, the J gene TRBJ2-1, with a weak D call TRBD1 (5 bases). This CDR3 has 13 residues. V dropped 4 bases and J dropped 5 bases, with 9 bases sitting between them. Germline V gives CDR1 SGHTA, CDR2 FQGTGA. CDR3 in amino acids: CASSYWGDNEQFF. In DNA form, the CDR3 reads TGTGCCAGCAGCTACTGGGGCGACAATGAGCAGTTCTTC.

The chain couples TRBV6-1 to TRBJ1-1; D uncertain. In germline, CDR1 is MNHNS, CDR2 SASEGT. Trimming took 2 bases from V and 1 from J, leaving 11 bases between them. This CDR3 comprises 15 residues. The chain's CDR3 is CASSEFFARNTEAFF. The CDR3 region has the DNA TGTGCCAGCAGTGAATTCTTCGCACGGAACACTGAAGCTTTCTTT.

Only one count was recorded for this clone. CDR3 protein: CASSQAQGGHYGYTF. The CDR3 region has the DNA TGCGCCAGCAGCCAAGCCCAGGGAGGTCACTATGGCTACACCTTC. The chain links TRBV4-3 to TRBJ1-2, with D possibly matching TRBD1 (5 bases). The germline V and J ends were trimmed by 1 base and 3 bases, with 12 bases remaining between them. Germline V CDR1 and CDR2: LGHNA, YSLEER. The CDR3 is 15 amino acids.

The chain couples TRBV5-1 to TRBJ2-4, with D perhaps matching TRBD2 (5 bases). Germline values: CDR1 SGHRS, CDR2 YFSETQ. Trimming cost V 4 bases and J 0 bases, with 11 bases left between them. The CDR3 totals 15 residues. The CDR3 region is CASSSQEAAKNIQYF. The DNA of the CDR3 is TGCGCCAGCAGCAGTCAGGAGGCAGCCAAAAACATTCAGTACTTC.